This TCR beta chain was recorded in a study of blood T cell repertoires in COVID-19. The V gene lost 4 bases and the J gene lost 8 bases, with 18 bases spanning the gap. Germline CDR1 reads SGHNT; CDR2 reads YYREEE (reference sequence). The CDR3 is 14 amino acids. Profiling relied on immunoSEQ multiplex PCR, and the TCRdb table lists in-frame clones only, not all of them. The table has 70,000 to 100,000 clones, 89% seen once. One Seattle source followed patients from active infection through their disease course. This clone was counted a single time. The specimen was peripheral blood. The source of this sequence is a man aged 50 to 59 with COVID-19, enrolled during active disease. The V and J genes are TRBV5-4 and TRBJ1-1, with D perhaps matching TRBD1 (6 bases). In nucleotides, the CDR3 is TGTGCCAGCAGCCATGGTGCGGGGGCTAGCGAAGCTTTCTTT. It codes for CASSHGAGASEAFF. The full variable domain, its missing parts supplied by reference TRBV5-4 and TRBJ1-1, is ETGVTQSPTHLIKTRGQQVTLRCSSQSGHNTVSWYQQALGQGPQFIFQYYREEENGRGNFPPRFSGLQFPNYSSELNVNALELDDSALYLCASSHGAGASEAFFGQGTRLTVV.